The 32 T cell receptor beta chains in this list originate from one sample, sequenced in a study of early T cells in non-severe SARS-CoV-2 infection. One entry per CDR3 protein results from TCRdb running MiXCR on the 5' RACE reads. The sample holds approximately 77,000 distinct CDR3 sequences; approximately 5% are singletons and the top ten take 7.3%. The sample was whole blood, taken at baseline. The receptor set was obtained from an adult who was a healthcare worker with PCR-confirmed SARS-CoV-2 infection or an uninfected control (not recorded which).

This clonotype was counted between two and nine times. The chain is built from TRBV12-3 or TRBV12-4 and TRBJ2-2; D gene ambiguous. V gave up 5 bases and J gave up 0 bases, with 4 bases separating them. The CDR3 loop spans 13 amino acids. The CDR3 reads CASSTPNTGELFF. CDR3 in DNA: TGTGCCAGCAGTACCCCGAACACCGGGGAGCTGTTTTTT.

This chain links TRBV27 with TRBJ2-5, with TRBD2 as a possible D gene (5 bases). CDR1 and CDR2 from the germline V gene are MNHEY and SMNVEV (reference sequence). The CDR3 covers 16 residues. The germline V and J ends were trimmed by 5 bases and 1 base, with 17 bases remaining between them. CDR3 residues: CASSPLAGGPQETQYF. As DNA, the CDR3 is TGTGCCAGCAGTCCCCTGGCGGGCGGGCCCCAAGAGACCCAGTACTTC.

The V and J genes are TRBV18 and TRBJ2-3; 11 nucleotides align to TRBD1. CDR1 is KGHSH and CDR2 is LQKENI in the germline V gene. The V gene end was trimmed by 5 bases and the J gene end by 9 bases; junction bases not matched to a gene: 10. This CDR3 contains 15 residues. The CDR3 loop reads CASSLDGQGAVTQYF. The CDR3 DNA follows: TGTGCCAGCTCATTAGACGGACAGGGGGCCGTGACGCAGTATTTT.

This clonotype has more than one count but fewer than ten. As DNA, the CDR3 is TGCAGCGTTGACTATGAGCAGTTCTTC. Encoded protein: CSVDYEQFF. V usage is TRBV29-1 and J usage is TRBJ2-1, with D unclear. V lost 3 bases and J lost 8, with 2 bases in between. In germline, CDR1 is SQVTM, CDR2 ANQGSEA. The CDR3 contains 9 residues.

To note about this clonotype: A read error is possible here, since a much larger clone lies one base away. CDR3 in amino acids: CASSLSRDAEAFF. CDR3 coding DNA: TGTGCCAGCAGTCTCTCGAGAGACGCTGAAGCTTTCTTT. V gene TRBV12-3 or TRBV12-4 combines with J gene TRBJ1-1; unclear D gene. V gave up 5 bases and J gave up 6 bases, with 13 bases separating them. The CDR3 sequence is 13 residues long.

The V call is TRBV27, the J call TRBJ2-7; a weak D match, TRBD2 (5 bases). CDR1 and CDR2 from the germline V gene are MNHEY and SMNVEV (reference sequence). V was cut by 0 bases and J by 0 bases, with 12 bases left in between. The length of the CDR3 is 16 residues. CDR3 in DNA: TGTGCCAGCAGTTTATCCCGGGGTTACAGCTCCTACGAGCAGTACTTC. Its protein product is CASSLSRGYSSYEQYF.

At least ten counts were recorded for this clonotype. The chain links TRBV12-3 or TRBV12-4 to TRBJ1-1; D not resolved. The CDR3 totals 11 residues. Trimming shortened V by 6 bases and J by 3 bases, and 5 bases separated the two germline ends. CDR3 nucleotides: TGTGCCAGCAGCCCAGACACTGAAGCTTTCTTT. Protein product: CASSPDTEAFF.

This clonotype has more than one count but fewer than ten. CDR3 coding DNA: TGTGCCAGCAGCAAGGGCCCCCAACCTCAATACGAGCAGTACTTC. Protein: CASSKGPQPQYEQYF. The chain couples TRBV11-3 to TRBJ2-7; D ambiguous. V was pared by 5 bases and J by 4 bases, with 18 bases between. The CDR3 contains 15 residues. The germline CDR1 and CDR2 sequences are SGHNT and YENEEA.

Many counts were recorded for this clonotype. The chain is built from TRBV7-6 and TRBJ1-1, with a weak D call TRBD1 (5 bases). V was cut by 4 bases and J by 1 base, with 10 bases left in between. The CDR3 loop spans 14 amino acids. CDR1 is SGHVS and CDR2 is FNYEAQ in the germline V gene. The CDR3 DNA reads TGTGCCAGCAGCTCGGACACGTCGAACACTGAAGCTTTCTTT. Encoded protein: CASSSDTSNTEAFF.

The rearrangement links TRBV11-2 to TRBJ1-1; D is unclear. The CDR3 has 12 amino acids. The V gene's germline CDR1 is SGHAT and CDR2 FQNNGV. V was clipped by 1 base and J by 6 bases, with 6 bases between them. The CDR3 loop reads CASSLGLPEAFF. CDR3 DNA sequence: TGTGCCAGCAGCTTAGGACTCCCTGAAGCTTTCTTT.

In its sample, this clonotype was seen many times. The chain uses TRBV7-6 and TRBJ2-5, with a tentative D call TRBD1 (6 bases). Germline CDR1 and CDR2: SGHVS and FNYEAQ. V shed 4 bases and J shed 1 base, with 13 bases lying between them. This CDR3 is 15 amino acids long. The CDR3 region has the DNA TGTGCCAGCAGCTCCCGGGACAACGCCCAAGAGACCCAGTACTTC. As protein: CASSSRDNAQETQYF.

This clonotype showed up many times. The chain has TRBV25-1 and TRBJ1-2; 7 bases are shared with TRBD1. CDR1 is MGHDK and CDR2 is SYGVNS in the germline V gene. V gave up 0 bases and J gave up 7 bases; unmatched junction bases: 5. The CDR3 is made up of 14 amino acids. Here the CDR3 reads CASSEYGRGAGYTF. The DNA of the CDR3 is TGTGCCAGCAGTGAATACGGCAGGGGGGCTGGCTACACCTTC.

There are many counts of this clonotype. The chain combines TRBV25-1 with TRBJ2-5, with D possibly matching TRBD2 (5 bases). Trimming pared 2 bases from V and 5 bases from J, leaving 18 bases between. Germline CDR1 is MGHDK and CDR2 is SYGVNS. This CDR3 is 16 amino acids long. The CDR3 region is CASSEILDGWRETQYF. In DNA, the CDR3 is TGTGCCAGCAGTGAAATTCTCGACGGATGGAGGGAGACCCAGTACTTC.

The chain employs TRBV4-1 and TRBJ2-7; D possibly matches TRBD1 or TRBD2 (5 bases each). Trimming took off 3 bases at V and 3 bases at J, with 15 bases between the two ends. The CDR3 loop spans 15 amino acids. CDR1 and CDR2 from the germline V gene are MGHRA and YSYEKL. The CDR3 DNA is TGCGCCAGCAGCCACTCCAGGGAGCCTTTCTACGAGCAGTACTTC. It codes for CASSHSREPFYEQYF.

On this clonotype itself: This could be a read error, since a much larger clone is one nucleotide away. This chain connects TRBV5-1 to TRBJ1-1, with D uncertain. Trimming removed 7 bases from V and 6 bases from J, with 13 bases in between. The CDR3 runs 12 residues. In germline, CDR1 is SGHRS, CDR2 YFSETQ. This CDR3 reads CASRVSGPEAFF. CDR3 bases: TGCGCCAGCCGGGTTAGCGGACCTGAAGCTTTCTTT.

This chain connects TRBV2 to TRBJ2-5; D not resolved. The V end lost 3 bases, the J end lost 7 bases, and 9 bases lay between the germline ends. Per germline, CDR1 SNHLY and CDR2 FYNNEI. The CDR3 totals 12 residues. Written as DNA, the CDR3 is TGTGCCAGCAGTGACCCATCTGGGACCCAGTACTTC. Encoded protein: CASSDPSGTQYF.

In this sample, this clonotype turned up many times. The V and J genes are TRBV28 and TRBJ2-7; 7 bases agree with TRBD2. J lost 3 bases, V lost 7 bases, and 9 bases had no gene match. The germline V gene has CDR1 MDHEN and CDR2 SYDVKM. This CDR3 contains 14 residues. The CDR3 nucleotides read TGTGCCAGCAATAAAGCGGGGCGGGTCTACGAGCAGTACTTC. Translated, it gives CASNKAGRVYEQYF.

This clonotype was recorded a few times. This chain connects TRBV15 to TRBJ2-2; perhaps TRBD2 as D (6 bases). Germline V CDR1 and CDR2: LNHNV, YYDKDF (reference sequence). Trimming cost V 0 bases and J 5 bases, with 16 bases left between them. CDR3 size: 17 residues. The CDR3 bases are TGTGCCACCAGCAGAGAATCCCCGGGAGCGAGGACCGGGGAGCTGTTTTTT. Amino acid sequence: CATSRESPGARTGELFF. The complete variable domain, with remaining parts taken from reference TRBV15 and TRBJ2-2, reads DAMVIQNPRYQVTQFGKPVTLSCSQTLNHNVMYWYQQKSSQAPKLLFHYYDKDFNNEADTPDNFQSRRPNTSFCFLDIRSPGLGDTAMYLCATSRESPGARTGELFFGEGSRLTVL.

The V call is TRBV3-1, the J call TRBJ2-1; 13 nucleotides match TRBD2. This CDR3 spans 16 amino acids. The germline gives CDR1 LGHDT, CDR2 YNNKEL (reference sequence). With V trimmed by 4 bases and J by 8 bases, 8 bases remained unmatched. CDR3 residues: CASSLTSGRAVDEQFF. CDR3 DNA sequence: TGTGCCAGCAGCCTAACTAGCGGGAGGGCCGTCGATGAGCAGTTCTTC.

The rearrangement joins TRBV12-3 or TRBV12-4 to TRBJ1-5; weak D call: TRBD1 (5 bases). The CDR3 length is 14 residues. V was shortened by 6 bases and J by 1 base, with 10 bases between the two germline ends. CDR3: CASRRGRSNQPQHF. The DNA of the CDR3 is TGTGCCAGCAGGAGGGGAAGGAGCAATCAGCCCCAGCATTTT.

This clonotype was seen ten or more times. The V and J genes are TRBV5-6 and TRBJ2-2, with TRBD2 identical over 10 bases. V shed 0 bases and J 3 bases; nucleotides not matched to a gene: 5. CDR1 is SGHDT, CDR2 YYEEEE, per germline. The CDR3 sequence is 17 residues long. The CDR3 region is CASSLANLAGDTGELFF. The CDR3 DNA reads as TGTGCCAGCAGCTTGGCCAACCTAGCGGGAGACACCGGGGAGCTGTTTTTT.

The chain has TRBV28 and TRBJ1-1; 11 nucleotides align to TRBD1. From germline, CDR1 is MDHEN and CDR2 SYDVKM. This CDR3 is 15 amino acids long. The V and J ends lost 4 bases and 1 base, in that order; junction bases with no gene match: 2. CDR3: CASSSDRGPNTEAFF. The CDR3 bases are TGTGCCAGCAGTTCGGACAGGGGGCCGAACACTGAAGCTTTCTTT.

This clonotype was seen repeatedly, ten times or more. CDR3 DNA sequence: TGTGCCAGCAGCACTAGTAGCGGATCCTACAATGAGCAGTTCTTC. Amino acid sequence: CASSTSSGSYNEQFF. V gene TRBV11-2 combines with J gene TRBJ2-1; D perhaps matches TRBD2 (6 bases). The V gene's germline CDR1 is SGHAT and CDR2 FQNNGV. Deletions cut 5 bases from V and 1 base from J, with 12 bases between. CDR3 length equals 15 residues.

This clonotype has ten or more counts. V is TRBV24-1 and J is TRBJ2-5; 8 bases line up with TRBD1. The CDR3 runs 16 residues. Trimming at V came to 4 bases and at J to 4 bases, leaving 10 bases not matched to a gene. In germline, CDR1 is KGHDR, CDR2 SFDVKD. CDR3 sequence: CATSDPLKGQGETQYF. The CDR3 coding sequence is TGTGCCACCAGTGACCCCTTGAAAGGACAGGGAGAGACCCAGTACTTC.

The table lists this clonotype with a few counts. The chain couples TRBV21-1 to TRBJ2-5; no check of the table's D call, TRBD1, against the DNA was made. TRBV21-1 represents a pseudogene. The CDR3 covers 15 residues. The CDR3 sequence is CASSKAGTGGETQYF. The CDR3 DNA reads TGTGCCAGCAGCAAAGCGGGGACAGGGGGAGAGACCCAGTACTTC.

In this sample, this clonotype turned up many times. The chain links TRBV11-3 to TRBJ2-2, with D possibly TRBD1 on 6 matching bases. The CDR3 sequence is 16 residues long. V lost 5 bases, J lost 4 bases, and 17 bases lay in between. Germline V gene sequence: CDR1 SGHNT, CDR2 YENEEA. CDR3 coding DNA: TGTGCCAGCAGCACATCTATGGGGGCTGTCACCGGGGAGCTGTTTTTT. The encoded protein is CASSTSMGAVTGELFF.

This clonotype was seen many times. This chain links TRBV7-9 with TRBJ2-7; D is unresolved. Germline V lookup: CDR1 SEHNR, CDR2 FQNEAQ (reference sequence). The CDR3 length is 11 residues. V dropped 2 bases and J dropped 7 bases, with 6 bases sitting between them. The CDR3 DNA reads TGTGCCAGCAGCTTAACGGCAGAGCAGTACTTC. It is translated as CASSLTAEQYF.

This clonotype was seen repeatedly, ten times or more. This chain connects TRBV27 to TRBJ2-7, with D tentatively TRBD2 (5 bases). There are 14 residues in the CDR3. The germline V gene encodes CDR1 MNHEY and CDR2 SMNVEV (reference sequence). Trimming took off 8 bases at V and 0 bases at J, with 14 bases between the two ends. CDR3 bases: TGTGCCAGCGCCCCGAGGAGGAACTCCTACGAGCAGTACTTC. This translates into CASAPRRNSYEQYF.

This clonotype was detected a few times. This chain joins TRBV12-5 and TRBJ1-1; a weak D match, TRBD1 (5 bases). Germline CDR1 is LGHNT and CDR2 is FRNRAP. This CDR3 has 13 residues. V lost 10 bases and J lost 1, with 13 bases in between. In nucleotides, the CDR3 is TGTGCTACTGGGGGGAGGTCGAACACTGAAGCTTTCTTT. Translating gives CATGGRSNTEAFF.

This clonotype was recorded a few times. The CDR3 DNA reads TGTGCCATCAAGACCAGTATAACGAACACTGAAGCTTTCTTT. Its protein is CAIKTSITNTEAFF. V is TRBV10-3 and J is TRBJ1-1; no definite D call. This CDR3 spans 14 amino acids. The germline CDR1 and CDR2 sequences are ENHRY and SYGVKD. With 7 bases removed from V and 1 base from J, the gap between germline ends came to 13 bases.

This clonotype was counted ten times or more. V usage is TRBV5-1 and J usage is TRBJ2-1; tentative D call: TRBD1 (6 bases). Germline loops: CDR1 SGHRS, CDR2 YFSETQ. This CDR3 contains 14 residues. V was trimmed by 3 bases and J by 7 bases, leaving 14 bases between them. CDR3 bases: TGCGCCAGCAGCTGGGGACCCCAGGGGAATGAGCAGTTCTTC. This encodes CASSWGPQGNEQFF.

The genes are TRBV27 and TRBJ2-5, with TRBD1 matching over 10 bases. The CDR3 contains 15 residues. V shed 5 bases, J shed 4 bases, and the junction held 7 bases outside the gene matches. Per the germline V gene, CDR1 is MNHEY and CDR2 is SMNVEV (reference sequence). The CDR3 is CASSPRTGGIETQYF. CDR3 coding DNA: TGTGCCAGCAGTCCTCGGACAGGGGGGATAGAGACCCAGTACTTC.